This T cell receptor (beta chain) comes out of a study of blood T cell repertoires in COVID-19 (dated by TCRdb to 2019 to 2021). With regard to the full study: Samples from collaborators originated in the United States, Italy and Spain and spanned both the acute and convalescent phases of COVID-19. The sample metadata nearly always contained a de-identified subject ID, COVID-19 status, age in years and sex. The prospective study material was composed of cDNA or gDNA derived from T cells, B-cell-depleted T cells, or PBMCs. Subjects who had been exposed to COVID-19, were actively infected with it, or had recovered from it provided the deeply sampled blood TCRbeta repertoires that made up the dataset. The repertoires were released in a freely available public database meant as a resource for research on the immune response to SARS-CoV-2. HLA class I and class II types, where available, came from metadata supplied by the sample provider rather than from assay-based typing. Samples came from the ongoing ImmuneRACE study (first 160 participants) plus 1,254 subjects from 6 global collaborators. Overall results and qualifications from the work: The amount of clinical and demographic metadata varied by source and participant and was provided uncurated.

Turning to this clone: Its antigen specificity is not known. Nothing much larger sits one base from this clone, and base qualities are not available.

CDR3 length: 15 amino acids, cysteine to phenylalanine. Only the CDR3 portion is preserved as DNA: 45 bases, with reading frame beginning at the first base. The germline V gene (reference sequence) supplies CDR1 PRHDT and CDR2 FYEKMQ. Trimming costs V 1 base and J 2 bases, and their ends lie 10 bases apart. The immunoSEQ Assay, a bias-controlled multiplex PCR, was used to amplify TCRbeta CDR3 regions from genomic DNA. Under the source paper's analysis protocol: Nucleated cell counts per sample were estimated from amplification of reference gene primers within the assay. To quantify the absolute abundance of each unique TCRbeta CDR3 rearrangement, sequence reads were collapsed and filtered. For each sample, productive Simpson clonality was calculated as the square root of Simpson's diversity index over productive rearrangements. Imported from immuneACCESS, the table was reduced by TCRdb to in-frame sequences with V and J called. These copies leave out some clones; in studies compared against another copy, an unresolved V gene accounts for under half, and the cause of the remainder is not known. The DNA gave D and trimming, while V, J and clone size come from that table. In all, the sample holds more than 150,000 clones, and 70% to 85% of those were seen once. The top ten clonotypes cover around 6.8% of the sample.

The collaborating institutions used their own protocols to collect whole blood in K2EDTA tubes. For TCRbeta analysis, collaborator samples were shipped as frozen whole blood, as isolated PBMCs, or as DNA extracted from either sample type. The sample consisted of peripheral blood. The rearrangement joined TRBV13 to TRBJ2-3; the D region possibly corresponds to TRBD2 (6 bases align). The TCR was taken from a human donor in a cohort sampled during active COVID-19. The CDR3 corresponds to CASSLVADITDTQYF. The DNA reads as follows: TGTGCCAGCAGCTTAGTAGCGGATATCACAGATACGCAGTATTTT.